This entry features one TCR beta chain sequence. The table lists this clone with a count of one. Its antigen is not yet known. There are no base qualities to consult, and no much larger clone falls within one base. A second Seattle source provided samples from volunteer blood donors who had recovered from COVID-19. Collaborating institutions collected whole blood in K2EDTA tubes following their own protocols. For TCRbeta analysis, collaborators shipped samples in one of three forms: frozen whole blood, isolated PBMCs, or DNA extracted from either of those sample types. This entry belongs to a study of blood T cell repertoires in COVID-19 (dated by TCRdb to the early 2020s). Concerning the study at large: Samples covering the acute and convalescent phases of COVID-19 were provided by collaborators in the United States, Italy and Spain. Samples came from the ongoing ImmuneRACE study (first 160 participants) plus 1,254 subjects from 6 global collaborators. Subjects who had been exposed to COVID-19, were actively infected with it, or had recovered from it provided the deeply sampled blood TCRbeta repertoires that made up the dataset. The prospective study material was composed of cDNA or gDNA derived from T cells, B-cell-depleted T cells, or PBMCs. Nearly every sample came with metadata listing a de-identified subject ID, COVID-19 status, age in years and sex. The repertoires were released in a freely available public database intended as a resource for research on the immune response to SARS-CoV-2. Where available, HLA class I and class II types were taken from metadata supplied by the sample provider and were not determined by assay-based typing.

The immunoSEQ Assay, a bias-controlled multiplex PCR, was used to amplify TCRbeta CDR3 regions from genomic DNA. The study's processing was this. The number of nucleated cells in each sample was estimated from the amplification of reference gene primers within the assay. To quantify the absolute abundance of each unique TCRbeta CDR3 rearrangement, sequence reads were collapsed and filtered. For each sample, productive Simpson clonality was calculated by taking the square root of Simpson's diversity index across productive rearrangements. TCRdb took this table from immuneACCESS and kept in-frame rearrangements with V and J called. Such tables lack part of the clones; where checked against another copy, unresolved V genes explain under half of the gap, and the rest is unexplained. Clone size and V and J calls were adopted from that table, with D and trimming inferred from the DNA. Within this sample are roughly 120,000 clones, with around nine tenths of them counted one time only. The top ten clones comprise roughly 8.1% of the sample.

V is shortened by 6 bases, J by 7 bases, and the region joining them spans 18 bases. Including the terminal cysteine and phenylalanine, the CDR3 comprises 14 residues. The sequence is cut down to CDR3 DNA, 42 bases in frame from base 1. Looking up the germline V gene yields CDR1 SNHLY and CDR2 FYNNEI. Results and caveats for the whole study, not just this receptor: Clinical and demographic metadata were provided uncurated, with the amount varying by source and participant.

Recombination joined TRBV2 with TRBJ2-5; possibly the D gene is TRBD1, per 6 matching bases. The source material was peripheral blood. The receptor was isolated from a woman in her seventies who had recovered from COVID-19. The DNA sequence follows: TGTGCCAGCAGCCGGGACGGCGAAGGGGGGACCCAGTACTTC. It translates to CASSRDGEGGTQYF. The CDR3 plus the reference TRBV2 and TRBJ2-5 genes for the other parts give the full variable domain: EPEVTQTPSHQVTQMGQEVILRCVPISNHLYFYWYRQILGQKVEFLVSFYNNEISEKSEIFDDQFSVERPDGSNFTLKIRSTKLEDSAMYFCASSRDGEGGTQYFGPGTRLLVL.